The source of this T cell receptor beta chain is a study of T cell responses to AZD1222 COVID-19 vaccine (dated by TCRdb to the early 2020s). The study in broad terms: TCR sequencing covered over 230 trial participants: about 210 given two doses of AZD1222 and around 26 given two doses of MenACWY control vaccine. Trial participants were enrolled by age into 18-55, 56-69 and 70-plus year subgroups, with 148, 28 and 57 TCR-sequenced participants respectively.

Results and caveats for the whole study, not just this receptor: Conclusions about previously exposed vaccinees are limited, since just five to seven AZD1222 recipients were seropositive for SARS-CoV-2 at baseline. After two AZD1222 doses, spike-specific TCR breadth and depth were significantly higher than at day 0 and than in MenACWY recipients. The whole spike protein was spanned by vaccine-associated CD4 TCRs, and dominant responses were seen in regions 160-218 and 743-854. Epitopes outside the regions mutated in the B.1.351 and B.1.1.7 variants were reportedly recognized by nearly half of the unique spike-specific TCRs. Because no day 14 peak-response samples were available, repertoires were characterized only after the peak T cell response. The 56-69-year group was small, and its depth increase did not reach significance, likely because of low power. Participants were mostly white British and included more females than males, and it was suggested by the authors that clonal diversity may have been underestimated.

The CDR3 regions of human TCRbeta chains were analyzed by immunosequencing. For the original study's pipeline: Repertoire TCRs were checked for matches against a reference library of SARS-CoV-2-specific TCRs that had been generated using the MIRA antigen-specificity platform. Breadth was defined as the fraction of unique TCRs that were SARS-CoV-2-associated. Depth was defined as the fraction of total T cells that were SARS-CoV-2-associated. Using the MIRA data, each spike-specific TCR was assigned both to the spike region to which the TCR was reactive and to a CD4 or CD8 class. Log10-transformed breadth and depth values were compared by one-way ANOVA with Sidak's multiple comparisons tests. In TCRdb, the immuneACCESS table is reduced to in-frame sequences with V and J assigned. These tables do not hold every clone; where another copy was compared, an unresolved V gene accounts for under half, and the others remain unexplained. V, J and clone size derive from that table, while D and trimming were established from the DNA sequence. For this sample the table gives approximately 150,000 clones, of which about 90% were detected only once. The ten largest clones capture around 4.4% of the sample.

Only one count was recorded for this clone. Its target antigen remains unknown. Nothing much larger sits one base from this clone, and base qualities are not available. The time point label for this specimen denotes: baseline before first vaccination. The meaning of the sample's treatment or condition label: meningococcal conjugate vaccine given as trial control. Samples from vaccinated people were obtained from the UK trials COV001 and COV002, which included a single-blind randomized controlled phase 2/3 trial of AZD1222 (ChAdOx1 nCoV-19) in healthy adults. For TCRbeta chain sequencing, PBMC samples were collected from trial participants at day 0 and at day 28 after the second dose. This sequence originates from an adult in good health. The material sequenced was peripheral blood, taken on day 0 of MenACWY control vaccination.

The bases are TGTGCCAGCAGCCTCAGAGGACTACCTAGCGAGCAGTACTTC. Its coded protein is CASSLRGLPSEQYF. The chain joins TRBV3-1 (or the pseudogene TRBV3-2) to TRBJ2-7; matching of 6 bases hints at TRBD2 as the D gene. There are 14 amino acids in the CDR3, from cysteine to phenylalanine inclusive. The sequence is cut down to CDR3 DNA, 42 bases in frame from base 1. V drops 4 bases and J drops 6 bases, leaving 16 bases in between. Reading the germline V gene (reference sequence) gives CDR1 LGHDT and CDR2 YNNKEL.